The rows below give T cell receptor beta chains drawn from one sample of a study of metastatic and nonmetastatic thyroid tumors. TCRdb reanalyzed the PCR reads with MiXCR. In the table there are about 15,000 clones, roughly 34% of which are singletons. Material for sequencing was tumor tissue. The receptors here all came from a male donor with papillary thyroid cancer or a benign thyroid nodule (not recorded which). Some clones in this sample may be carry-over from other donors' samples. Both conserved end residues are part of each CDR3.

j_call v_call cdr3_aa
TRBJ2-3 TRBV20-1 CSARATSVAFCDTQYF
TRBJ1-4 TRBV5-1 CASSLTATNEKLFF
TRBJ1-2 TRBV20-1 CSASLQGIDGYTF
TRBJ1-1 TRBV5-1 CASSRDSLNTEAFF
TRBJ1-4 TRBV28 CASCLGQGANAKLIF
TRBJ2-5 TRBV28 CASSSIGGQPQETQYF
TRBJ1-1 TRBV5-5 CDSSPYDSSTAFF
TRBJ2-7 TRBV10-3 CAISDPRNEQYF
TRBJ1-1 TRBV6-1 CASSAGRNTEAFF
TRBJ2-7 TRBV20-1 CSASGRNSYEQYF
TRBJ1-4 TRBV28 CASSSNRELFF
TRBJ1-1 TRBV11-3 CASSSYGNPQAFF
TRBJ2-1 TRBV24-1 CATSGGTGRGNEQFF
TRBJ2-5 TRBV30 CAWSVRGGSETQYF
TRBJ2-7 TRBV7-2 CASTLLAGGDHEQYF